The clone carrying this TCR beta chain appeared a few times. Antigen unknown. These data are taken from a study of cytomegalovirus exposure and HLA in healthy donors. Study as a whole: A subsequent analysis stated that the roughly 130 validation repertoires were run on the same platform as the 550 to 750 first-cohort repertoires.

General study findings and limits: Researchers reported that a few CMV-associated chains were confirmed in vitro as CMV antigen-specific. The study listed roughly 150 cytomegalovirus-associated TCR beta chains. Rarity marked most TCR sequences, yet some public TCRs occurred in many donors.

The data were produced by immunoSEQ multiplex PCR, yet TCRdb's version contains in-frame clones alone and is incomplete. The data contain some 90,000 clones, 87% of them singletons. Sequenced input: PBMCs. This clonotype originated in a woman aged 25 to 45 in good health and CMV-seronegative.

CDR3 nucleotides: TGCGCCAGCAGTGGAGTTCCCAATCAGCCCCAGCATTTT. Translating gives CASSGVPNQPQHF. This rearrangement joins TRBV5-1 to TRBJ1-5; no clear D gene. This CDR3 has 13 residues. Per the germline V gene, CDR1 is SGHRS and CDR2 is YFSETQ. V was shortened by 5 bases and J by 3 bases, with 9 bases between the two germline ends.